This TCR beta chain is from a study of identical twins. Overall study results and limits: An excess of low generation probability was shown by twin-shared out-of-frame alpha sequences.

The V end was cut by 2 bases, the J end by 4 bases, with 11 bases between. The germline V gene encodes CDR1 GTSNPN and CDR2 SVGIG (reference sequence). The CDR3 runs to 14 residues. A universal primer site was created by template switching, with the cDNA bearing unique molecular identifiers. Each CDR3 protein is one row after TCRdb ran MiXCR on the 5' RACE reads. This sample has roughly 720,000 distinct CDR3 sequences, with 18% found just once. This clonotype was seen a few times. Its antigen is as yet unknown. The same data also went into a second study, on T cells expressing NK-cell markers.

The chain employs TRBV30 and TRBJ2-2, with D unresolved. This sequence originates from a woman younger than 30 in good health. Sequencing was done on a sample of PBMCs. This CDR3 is CAWSSVRSTGELFF. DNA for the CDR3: TGTGCCTGGAGTAGCGTTAGGAGCACCGGGGAGCTGTTTTTT.